The 21 T cell receptor beta chains below all came from one sample that was sequenced in a study of T cells in Graves' hyperthyroidism and ophthalmopathy. What was amplified from RNA transcripts were TCR beta CDR3 regions. TCR CDR3 regions were first amplified by RT-PCR with HTBI primers. TCRdb processed the multiplex PCR reads anew with MiXCR; each CDR3 protein has one entry. Of 500,000 to 750,000 distinct CDR3 sequences detected, around 14% appear once; the ten largest clones hold around 7.8%. The sample taken for sequencing was blood. These receptors were obtained from a woman in her twenties or thirties with Graves' hyperthyroidism.

CDR3 DNA sequence: TGTGCCATCAAGGTGGCTAGCGGAGGAAGCTCCTACAATGAGCAGTTCTTC. Translated: CAIKVASGGSSYNEQFF. This chain links TRBV10-3 with TRBJ2-1; 7 bases match TRBD2. The V segment lost 7 bases and the J segment 0 bases; nucleotides outside the gene matches: 12. The CDR3 totals 17 residues. Germline loops: CDR1 ENHRY, CDR2 SYGVKD.

The chain links TRBV3-1 to TRBJ2-4; a possible D gene is TRBD2 (6 bases). V lost 0 bases and J lost 0, with 15 bases in between. There are 18 residues in the CDR3. The V gene's germline CDR1 is LGHDT and CDR2 YNNKEL (reference sequence). The DNA of the CDR3 is TGTGCCAGCAGCCAAGAGGGGACTGCGGAGTTAGCCAAAAACATTCAGTACTTC. Amino acid sequence: CASSQEGTAELAKNIQYF.

The chain employs TRBV29-1 and TRBJ2-1, with D maybe TRBD1 (5 bases). The germline V gene has CDR1 SQVTM and CDR2 ANQGSEA. The V end was cut by 7 bases, the J end by 0 bases, with 13 bases between. The CDR3 consists of 14 residues. The CDR3 sequence: CSGVGRSSYNEQFF. The CDR3 region has the DNA TGCAGCGGTGTGGGGCGGAGCTCCTACAATGAGCAGTTCTTC.

This clonotype was seen ten or more times. The rearrangement links TRBV20-1 to TRBJ2-7, with 7 nucleotides matching TRBD2. CDR1 and CDR2 from the germline V gene are DFQATT and SNEGSKA (reference sequence). J gave up 2 bases and V 0 bases, and 1 base lay outside the gene matches. The CDR3 length is 13 residues. This CDR3 is CSARETSTYEQYF. The CDR3 DNA sequence: TGCAGTGCTAGAGAGACTAGCACCTACGAGCAGTACTTC.

Many counts were recorded for this clonotype. This sequence joins TRBV20-1 and TRBJ2-1; possible D gene TRBD2, 6 bases. This CDR3 has 15 residues. Trimming removed 5 bases at V and 6 bases at J, with 20 bases between. Germline V CDR1 and CDR2: DFQATT, SNEGSKA (reference sequence). The CDR3 here is CSARPKTRAGNEQFF. CDR3 sequence (DNA): TGCAGTGCTCGCCCCAAGACTAGGGCGGGCAATGAGCAGTTCTTC.

This clonotype has only a few counts. This sequence joins TRBV20-1 and TRBJ1-3; D gene uncertain. Germline CDR1 and CDR2: DFQATT and SNEGSKA (reference sequence). V dropped 5 bases and J dropped 0 bases, with 8 bases sitting between them. This CDR3 has 13 amino acids. The CDR3 nucleotides read TGCAGTGCTGGAAAGGACTCTGGAAACACCATATATTTT. Protein: CSAGKDSGNTIYF.

This chain joins TRBV7-9 and TRBJ2-7; D may correspond to TRBD1 or TRBD2 (5 bases each). The germline V and J ends were trimmed by 5 bases and 3 bases, with 17 bases remaining between them. CDR3 size: 15 residues. Germline CDR1 is SEHNR and CDR2 is FQNEAQ (reference sequence). The CDR3 DNA reads as TGTGCCAGCAGCCTCACAGGACTGCACGGCTACGAGCAGTACTTC. It codes for CASSLTGLHGYEQYF.

In its sample, this clonotype was seen a few times. The J gene is TRBJ2-3, the V gene TRBV5-6, with 9 bases fitting TRBD2. The CDR3 is made up of 16 amino acids. After removal of 2 bases from V and 0 bases from J, the junction contained 4 bases not matched to a gene. Germline CDR1 reads SGHDT; CDR2 reads YYEEEE. This chain's CDR3 is CASSLSGRSSTDTQYF. The CDR3 bases are TGTGCCAGCAGCTTAAGCGGGAGGTCTAGCACAGATACGCAGTATTTT.

V and J are TRBV6-1 and TRBJ1-6; D call uncertain. Per the germline V gene, CDR1 is MNHNS and CDR2 is SASEGT. Trimming left V 5 bases short and J 7 bases short, with 12 bases between. The CDR3 totals 14 residues. For the CDR3, the DNA is TGTGCCAGCAGTAACCGGGAGCAGAATTCACCCCTCCACTTT. Translating gives CASSNREQNSPLHF.

This clonotype was counted at least ten times. V and J are TRBV20-1 and TRBJ1-2; no definite D call. The CDR3 extends over 11 amino acids. CDR1 and CDR2 from the germline V gene are DFQATT and SNEGSKA (reference sequence). V was shortened by 3 bases and J by 4 bases, with 6 bases between the two germline ends. The CDR3 protein is CSARYSYGYTF. CDR3 DNA sequence: TGCAGTGCTAGGTACTCCTATGGCTACACCTTC.

This chain's CDR3 is CASSSTGYDEQYF. The CDR3 coding sequence is TGTGCCAGCAGCAGTACAGGGTACGACGAGCAGTACTTC. This rearrangement joins TRBV7-9 to TRBJ2-7; possibly TRBD1 for D (6 bases). V lost 5 bases and J lost 5, with 13 bases in between. CDR3 length equals 13 residues. CDR1 is SEHNR, CDR2 FQNEAQ, per germline (reference sequence).

This clonotype was seen only a few times. This chain links TRBV20-1 with TRBJ2-5; 8 bases match TRBD2. The V segment lost 6 bases and the J segment 2 bases; nucleotides outside the gene matches: 17. CDR3 length: 17 residues. The germline gives CDR1 DFQATT, CDR2 SNEGSKA (reference sequence). CDR3 in DNA: TGCAGTGCAAAACCATTCCGGGTAGCGGGGATACAAGAGACCCAGTACTTC. It specifies CSAKPFRVAGIQETQYF.

This clonotype was observed a handful of times. This chain joins TRBV6-1 and TRBJ2-5, with 13 bases lining up with TRBD2. Trimming removed 7 bases from V and 4 bases from J; junction bases left unmatched: 6. Germline V lookup: CDR1 MNHNS, CDR2 SASEGT. The CDR3 spans 15 residues. CDR3 coding DNA: TGTGCCAGCAAACAAGGACTAGCGGGAGCAGAGACCCAGTACTTC. It is translated as CASKQGLAGAETQYF.

This clonotype was counted at least ten times. The chain links TRBV6-1 to TRBJ2-7, with 8 bases fitting TRBD1. CDR3 length: 18 residues. CDR1 MNHNS and CDR2 SASEGT come from the germline V gene. Germline trimming cut 3 bases from V and 2 bases from J; bases unmatched to any gene: 15. The CDR3 loop is CASSDLPTGTGNPYEQYF. The DNA for the CDR3 is TGTGCCAGCAGTGATCTGCCGACCGGGACAGGCAACCCCTACGAGCAGTACTTC.

This clonotype was counted many times. This rearrangement joins TRBV5-1 to TRBJ2-7; 7 bases are a match to TRBD2. The CDR3 is made up of 13 amino acids. The J segment lost 2 bases and the V segment lost 5 bases, leaving 4 bases of the junction unmatched. The germline gives CDR1 SGHRS, CDR2 YFSETQ. The CDR3 protein is CASRAGLTYEQYF. CDR3 sequence (DNA): TGCGCCAGCAGAGCGGGACTGACCTACGAGCAGTACTTC.

The table lists this clonotype with many counts. V gene TRBV11-2 combines with J gene TRBJ2-7, with TRBD1 matching over 7 bases. This CDR3 has 15 amino acids. CDR1 SGHAT and CDR2 FQNNGV come from the germline V gene. Trimming at V came to 0 bases and at J to 3 bases, leaving 5 bases not matched to a gene. CDR3 sequence (DNA): TGTGCCAGCAGCTTAGATTCCGACAGGGACTACGAGCAGTACTTC. Encoded protein: CASSLDSDRDYEQYF.

At least ten counts were recorded for this clonotype. The CDR3 coding sequence is TGTGCCAGCAGCTACCGGGATTACTCCTACGAGCAGTACTTC. It is translated as CASSYRDYSYEQYF. The rearrangement uses TRBV7-9 and TRBJ2-7; perhaps TRBD2 as D (5 bases). This CDR3 is 14 amino acids long. With 4 bases removed from V and 0 bases from J, the gap between germline ends came to 10 bases. Germline CDR1 reads SEHNR; CDR2 reads FQNEAQ (reference sequence).

This clonotype was detected many times. This chain joins TRBV11-2 and TRBJ2-5; TRBD2 matches 11 bases. Looked up from germline, CDR1 is SGHAT and CDR2 is FQNNGV. This CDR3 contains 19 residues. J gave up 5 bases and V 0 bases, and 14 bases lay outside the gene matches. The CDR3 is CASSLDRGVTSGRRETQYF. CDR3 DNA sequence: TGTGCCAGCAGCTTAGATCGCGGGGTTACTAGCGGGAGACGGGAGACCCAGTACTTC.

This clonotype has ten or more counts. V is TRBV30 and J is TRBJ1-2, with 9 bases fitting TRBD1. The V gene's germline CDR1 is GTSNPN and CDR2 SVGIG (reference sequence). Losses at the gene ends were 4 bases for V and 4 bases for J; bases not matched to a gene: 10. The CDR3 has 15 residues. The CDR3 here is CAWITGTGISYGYTF. Here the CDR3 DNA reads TGTGCCTGGATAACCGGGACAGGGATCTCCTATGGCTACACCTTC.

This clonotype was found a few times. The V and J genes are TRBV5-1 and TRBJ2-3; D could derive from TRBD1 or TRBD2 (5 bases each). The V end was cut by 4 bases, the J end by 0 bases, with 12 bases between. Germline V gene sequence: CDR1 SGHRS, CDR2 YFSETQ. The CDR3 contains 15 residues. This CDR3 reads CASSEGTASTDTQYF. The DNA of the CDR3 is TGCGCCAGCAGCGAAGGGACGGCTAGCACAGATACGCAGTATTTT.

V is TRBV6-5 and J is TRBJ1-2; D perhaps matches TRBD1 (5 bases). This CDR3 is 15 amino acids long. Germline V CDR1 and CDR2: MNHEY, SVGAGI. V was shortened by 2 bases and J by 6 bases, with 16 bases between the two germline ends. CDR3 loop: CASSYHLRGRNGYTF. CDR3 nucleotides: TGTGCCAGCAGTTACCACCTTCGGGGGAGGAATGGCTACACCTTC.